Below, 5 T cell receptor beta chains from the same sample are listed, as sequenced in a study of breast tumors, draining lymph nodes, adjacent tissues. TCRdb reprocessed the multiplex PCR reads with MiXCR, giving one entry per CDR3 protein. This sample carries fewer than 25,000 distinct CDR3 sequences, 41% of them seen once, and the ten largest clones take around 22%. Specimen: breast tumor tissue. These receptors were collected from a female donor with breast cancer. Some clones in this sample may be carry-over from other donors' samples.

This clonotype was counted between two and nine times. This chain joins TRBV27 and TRBJ2-7; 7 nucleotides agree with TRBD1. The CDR3 runs 16 residues. Germline lookup yields CDR1 MNHEY and CDR2 SMNVEV (reference sequence). J gave up 3 bases and V 5 bases, and 13 bases lay outside the gene matches. Here the CDR3 reads CASSPGQPVRDYEQYF. In DNA, the CDR3 is TGTGCCAGCAGTCCGGGACAGCCCGTCCGGGACTACGAGCAGTACTTC.

Notes on this clonotype: One end of the junction is discordant with germline, which a read error may explain. This rearrangement joins TRBV25-1 to TRBJ1-4; unclear D gene. CDR1 is MGHDK and CDR2 is SYGVNS in the germline V gene. The CDR3 covers 15 residues. The CDR3 loop is CASSGLERMDEKLFF. The CDR3 nucleotides are TGTGCCAGCAGTGGATTGGAAAGGATGGATGAAAAACTGTTTTTC.

This clonotype has ten or more counts. The chain employs TRBV5-6 and TRBJ2-5, with 7 bases fitting TRBD2. V was pared by 2 bases and J by 0 bases, with 1 base of the junction left unmatched. The CDR3 covers 14 residues. In germline, CDR1 is SGHDT, CDR2 YYEEEE. The CDR3 here is CASSFAGDQETQYF. DNA of the CDR3: TGTGCCAGCAGCTTTGCGGGGGACCAAGAGACCCAGTACTTC.

The chain combines TRBV5-1 with TRBJ2-3; D unclear. This CDR3 comprises 15 residues. Germline V gene data show CDR1 as SGHRS and CDR2 as YFSETQ. V lost 2 bases and J 5 bases, leaving 15 bases between the germline ends. The CDR3 here is CASSFQAGRRDTQYF. The DNA of the CDR3 is TGCGCCAGCAGCTTCCAGGCAGGCCGGAGAGATACGCAGTATTTT.

This clonotype turned up a few times. V usage is TRBV6-1 and J usage is TRBJ1-5; the D gene is possibly TRBD1 (6 bases). The CDR3 sequence is 14 residues long. Looked up from germline, CDR1 is MNHNS and CDR2 is SASEGT. V lost 5 bases and J lost 5, with 13 bases in between. This chain's CDR3 is CASSLRTADQPQHF. In DNA form, the CDR3 reads TGTGCCAGCAGTCTACGGACAGCGGATCAGCCCCAGCATTTT.